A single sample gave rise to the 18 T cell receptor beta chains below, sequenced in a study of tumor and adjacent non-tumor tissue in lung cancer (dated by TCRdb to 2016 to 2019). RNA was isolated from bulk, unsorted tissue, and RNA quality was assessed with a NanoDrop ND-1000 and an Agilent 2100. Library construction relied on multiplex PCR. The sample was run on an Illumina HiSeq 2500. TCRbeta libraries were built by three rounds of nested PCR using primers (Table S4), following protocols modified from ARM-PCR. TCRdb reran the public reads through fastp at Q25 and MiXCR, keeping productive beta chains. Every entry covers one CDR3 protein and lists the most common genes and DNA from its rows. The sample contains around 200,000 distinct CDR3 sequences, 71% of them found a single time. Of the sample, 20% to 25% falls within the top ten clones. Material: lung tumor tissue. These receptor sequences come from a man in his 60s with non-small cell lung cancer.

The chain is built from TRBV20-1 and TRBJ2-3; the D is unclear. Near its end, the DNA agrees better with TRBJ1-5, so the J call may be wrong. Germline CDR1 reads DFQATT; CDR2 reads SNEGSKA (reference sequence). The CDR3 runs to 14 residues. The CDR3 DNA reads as TGCAGTGCCACACCCAGCAGTTTCACAGATACACAGCATTTT. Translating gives CSATPSSFTDTQHF.

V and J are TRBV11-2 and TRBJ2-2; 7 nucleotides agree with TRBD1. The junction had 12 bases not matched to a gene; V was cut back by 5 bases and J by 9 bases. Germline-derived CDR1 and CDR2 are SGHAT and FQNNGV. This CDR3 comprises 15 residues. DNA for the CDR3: TGTGCCAGCAGCCCGACAGGGATGATTACCTGGGAGCTGTTTTTT. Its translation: CASSPTGMITWELFF.

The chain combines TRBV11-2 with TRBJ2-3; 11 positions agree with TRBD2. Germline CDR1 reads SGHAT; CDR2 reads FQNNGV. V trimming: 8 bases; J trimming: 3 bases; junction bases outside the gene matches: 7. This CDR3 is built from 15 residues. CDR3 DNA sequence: TGTGCCAGCCGCTCACTAGCGGGGGAAACAGATACGCAGTATTTT. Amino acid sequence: CASRSLAGETDTQYF.

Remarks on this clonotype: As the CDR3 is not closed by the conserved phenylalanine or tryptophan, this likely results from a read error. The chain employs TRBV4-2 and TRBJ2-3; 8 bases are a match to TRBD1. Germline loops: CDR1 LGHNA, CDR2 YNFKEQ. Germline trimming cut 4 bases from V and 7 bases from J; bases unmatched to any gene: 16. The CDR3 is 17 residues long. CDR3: CASSPQGTGSSINTQYI. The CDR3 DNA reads TGTGCCAGCAGCCCGCAGGGGACAGGCTCTAGCATAAATACGCAGTATATT.

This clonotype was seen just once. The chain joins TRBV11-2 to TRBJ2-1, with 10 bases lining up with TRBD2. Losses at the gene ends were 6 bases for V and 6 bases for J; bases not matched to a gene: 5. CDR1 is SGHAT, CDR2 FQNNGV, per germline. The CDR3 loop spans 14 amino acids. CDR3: CASSSSGGCNEQFF. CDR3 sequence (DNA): TGTGCCAGCAGTTCTAGCGGGGGATGCAATGAGCAGTTCTTC.

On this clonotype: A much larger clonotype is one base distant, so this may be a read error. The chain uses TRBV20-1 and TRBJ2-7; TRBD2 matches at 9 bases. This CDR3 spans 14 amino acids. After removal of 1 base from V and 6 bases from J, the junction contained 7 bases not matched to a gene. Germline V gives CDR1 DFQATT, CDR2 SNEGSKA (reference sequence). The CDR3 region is CSARVSGSLGEQYF. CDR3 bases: TGCAGTGCTAGAGTTAGCGGGAGTTTGGGCGAGCAGTACTTC.

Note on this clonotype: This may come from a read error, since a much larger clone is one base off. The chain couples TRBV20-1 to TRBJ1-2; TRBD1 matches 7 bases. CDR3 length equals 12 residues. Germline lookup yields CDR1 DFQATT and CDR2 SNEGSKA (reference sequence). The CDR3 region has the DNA TGCAGTGCCTCGGGACAGTTCTATGACTACACCTTC. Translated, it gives CSASGQFYDYTF.

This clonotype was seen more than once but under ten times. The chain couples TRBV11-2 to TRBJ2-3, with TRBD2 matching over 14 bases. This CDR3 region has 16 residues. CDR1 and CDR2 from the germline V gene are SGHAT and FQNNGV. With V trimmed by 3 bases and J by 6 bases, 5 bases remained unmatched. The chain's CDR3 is CASSLGLAGDGDTQYF. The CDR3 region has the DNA TGTGCCAGCAGCTTGGGACTAGCGGGAGACGGCGATACGCAGTATTTT.

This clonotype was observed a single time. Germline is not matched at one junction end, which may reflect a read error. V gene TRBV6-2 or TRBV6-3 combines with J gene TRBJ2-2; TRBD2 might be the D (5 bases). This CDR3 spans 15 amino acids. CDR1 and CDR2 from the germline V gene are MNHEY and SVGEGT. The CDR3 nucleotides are TGTGCCAGCAGTTACTCGGCTAGTTGCACCGGGAAGCTGTTTTTT. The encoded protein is CASSYSASCTGKLFF.

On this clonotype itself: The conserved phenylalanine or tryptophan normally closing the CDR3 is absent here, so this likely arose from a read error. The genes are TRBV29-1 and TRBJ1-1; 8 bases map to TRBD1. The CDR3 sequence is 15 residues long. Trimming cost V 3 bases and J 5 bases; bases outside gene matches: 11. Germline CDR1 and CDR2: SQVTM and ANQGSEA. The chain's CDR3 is CSVEGQAVRGTEAFL. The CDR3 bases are TGCAGCGTTGAGGGACAGGCGGTAAGGGGAACTGAAGCTTTCCTT.

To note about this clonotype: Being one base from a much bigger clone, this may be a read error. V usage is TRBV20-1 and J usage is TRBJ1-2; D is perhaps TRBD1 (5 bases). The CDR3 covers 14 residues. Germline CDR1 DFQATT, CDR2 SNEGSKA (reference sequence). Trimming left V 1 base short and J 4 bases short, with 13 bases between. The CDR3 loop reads CSARVDKTGYGYTF. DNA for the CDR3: TGCAGTGCTAGAGTGGACAAAACGGGCTATGGCTACACCTTC.

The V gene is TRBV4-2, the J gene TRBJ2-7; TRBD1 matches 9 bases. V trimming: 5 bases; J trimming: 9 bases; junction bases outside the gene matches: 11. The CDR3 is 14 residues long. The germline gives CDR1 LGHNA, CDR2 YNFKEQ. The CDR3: CASSLRDREDRQYF. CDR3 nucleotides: TGTGCCAGCAGCTTGAGGGACAGGGAGGACAGGCAGTACTTC.

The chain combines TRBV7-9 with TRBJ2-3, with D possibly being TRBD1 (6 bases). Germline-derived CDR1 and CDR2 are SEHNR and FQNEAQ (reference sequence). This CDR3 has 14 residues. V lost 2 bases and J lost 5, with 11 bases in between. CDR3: CASSLSAGVDTQYF. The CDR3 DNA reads TGTGCCAGCAGCTTAAGCGCAGGGGTAGATACGCAGTATTTT.

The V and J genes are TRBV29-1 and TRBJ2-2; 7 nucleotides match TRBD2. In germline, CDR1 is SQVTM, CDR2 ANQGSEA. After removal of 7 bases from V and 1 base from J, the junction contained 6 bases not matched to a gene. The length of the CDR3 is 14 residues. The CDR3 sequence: CSADKRGNTGELFF. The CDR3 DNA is TGCAGCGCCGACAAGCGGGGGAACACCGGGGAGCTGTTTTTT.

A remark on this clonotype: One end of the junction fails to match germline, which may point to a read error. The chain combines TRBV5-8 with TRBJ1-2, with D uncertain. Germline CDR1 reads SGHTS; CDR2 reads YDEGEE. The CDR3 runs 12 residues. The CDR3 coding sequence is TGTGCCAGCAGCCTGATTAACCATGGCTACACCTTC. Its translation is CASSLINHGYTF.

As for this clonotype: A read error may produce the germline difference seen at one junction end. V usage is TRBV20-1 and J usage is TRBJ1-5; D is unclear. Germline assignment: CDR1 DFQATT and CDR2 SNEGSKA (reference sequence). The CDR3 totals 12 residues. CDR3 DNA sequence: TGCGGTGCTAGAATCCCGAATCAGCCCCAGCATTTT. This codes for CGARIPNQPQHF.

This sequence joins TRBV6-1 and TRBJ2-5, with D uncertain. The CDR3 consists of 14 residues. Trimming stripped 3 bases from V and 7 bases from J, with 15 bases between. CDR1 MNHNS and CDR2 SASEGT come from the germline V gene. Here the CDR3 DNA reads TGTGCCAGCAGTGATAGTTCTAGAGTGGGGACCCAGTACTTC. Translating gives CASSDSSRVGTQYF.

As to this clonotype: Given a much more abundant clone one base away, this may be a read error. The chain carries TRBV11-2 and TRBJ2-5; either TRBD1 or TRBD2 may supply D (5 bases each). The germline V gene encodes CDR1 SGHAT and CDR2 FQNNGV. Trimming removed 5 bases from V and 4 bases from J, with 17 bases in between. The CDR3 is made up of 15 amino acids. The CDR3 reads CASSPRGSYIETQYF. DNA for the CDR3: TGTGCCAGCAGCCCTCGGGGCAGCTACATAGAGACCCAGTACTTC. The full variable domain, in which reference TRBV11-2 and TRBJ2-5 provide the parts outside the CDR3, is EAGVAQSPRYKIIEKRQSVAFWCNPISGHATLYWYQQILGQGPKLLIQFQNNGVVDDSQLPKDRFSAERLKGVDSTLKIQPAKLEDSAVYLCASSPRGSYIETQYFGPGTRLLVL.